The next 25 T cell receptor beta chains were all read from a single sample in a study of vaccination effects on CD4 cells after COVID-19. Culture lasted around eleven days before CD4+ T cell isolation. Vaccine administered to participants consisted of two doses of either BNT162b2 or mRNA-1273. Their antigen targets remain unknown. Clones were sequenced by immunoSEQ multiplex PCR, and TCRdb holds only the in-frame ones, with some missing. The sample carries approximately 47,000 clones, roughly two thirds recorded once. Material: CD4+ T cells from PBMCs cultured without peptide, obtained after COVID-19 vaccination. Receptor source: a human donor who received a COVID-19 vaccine.

CDR3 coding DNA: TGTGCCAGCAGCTTAGGAGCGCAAGAGACCCAGTACTTC. It is translated as CASSLGAQETQYF. V is TRBV7-8 and J is TRBJ2-5; D is ambiguous. Germline loops: CDR1 SGHVS, CDR2 FQNEAQ. The V end was cut by 1 base, the J end by 2 bases, with 5 bases between. The CDR3 consists of 13 residues.

The chain has TRBV7-6 and TRBJ2-1; 10 bases align to TRBD1. CDR3 length: 15 amino acids. From germline, CDR1 is SGHVS and CDR2 FNYEAQ. The junction had 14 bases not matched to a gene; V was cut back by 8 bases and J by 10 bases. The CDR3 DNA follows: TGTGCCAGCCCCTACGGGACAGGGGCACGTCGGGAGCAGTTCTTC. Translation: CASPYGTGARREQFF.

This clone appeared a single time. The V and J genes are TRBV2 and TRBJ2-2, with TRBD2 as a possible D gene (7 bases). Germline CDR1 and CDR2: SNHLY and FYNNEI. The CDR3 runs 15 residues. V was trimmed by 2 bases and J by 2 bases, leaving 9 bases between them. DNA of the CDR3: TGTGCCAGCAGTGAATCGGGGGGCAACACCGGGGAGCTGTTTTTT. This sequence encodes CASSESGGNTGELFF. Complete variable domain (other parts from reference TRBV2 and TRBJ2-2): EPEVTQTPSHQVTQMGQEVILRCVPISNHLYFYWYRQILGQKVEFLVSFYNNEISEKSEIFDDQFSVERPDGSNFTLKIRSTKLEDSAMYFCASSESGGNTGELFFGEGSRLTVL.

This chain connects TRBV10-2 to TRBJ2-7, with 9 nucleotides matching TRBD2. V lost 4 bases to trimming and J lost 5 bases; unmatched junction nucleotides: 9. The CDR3 loop spans 15 amino acids. Germline CDR1 is WSHSY and CDR2 is SAAADI. CDR3 loop: CASSGQLAGFDEQYF. CDR3 nucleotides: TGCGCCAGCAGTGGTCAACTAGCGGGCTTCGACGAGCAGTACTTC.

The V and J genes are TRBV14 and TRBJ2-7, with 7 bases aligning to TRBD2. Trimming at V came to 1 base and at J to 7 bases, leaving 7 bases not matched to a gene. The CDR3 runs to 14 residues. The germline CDR1 and CDR2 sequences are SGHDN and FVKESK. The CDR3 region has the DNA TGTGCCAGCAGCCAAGTTAGCGGGTCCCTGGAGCAGTACTTC. Residues: CASSQVSGSLEQYF.

The chain recombines TRBV6-1 with TRBJ1-6; 10 positions agree with TRBD1. This CDR3 spans 16 amino acids. Germline V gene data show CDR1 as MNHNS and CDR2 as SASEGT. Unmatched junction bases numbered 6, after V lost 2 bases and J lost 8 bases. The CDR3 coding sequence is TGTGCCAGCAGTGAACAGCCGGGACAGGGGTATTCACCCCTCCACTTT. Its protein product is CASSEQPGQGYSPLHF.

The genes are TRBV11-2 and TRBJ1-4, with a tentative D call TRBD1 (5 bases). The CDR3 runs 16 residues. Trimming removed 5 bases from V and 5 bases from J, with 18 bases in between. Per germline, CDR1 SGHAT and CDR2 FQNNGV. In DNA, the CDR3 is TGTGCCAGCAGCCAACGGAGGACAATCGTCAATGAAAAACTGTTTTTT. Protein product: CASSQRRTIVNEKLFF.

J is TRBJ2-1 and V is TRBV5-1, with 7 nucleotides matching TRBD2. This CDR3 region has 15 residues. The germline V gene has CDR1 SGHRS and CDR2 YFSETQ. V gave up 7 bases and J gave up 0 bases; unmatched junction bases: 7. The CDR3 DNA follows: TGCGCCAGCCGGTTGAGCGGGAACTCCTACAATGAGCAGTTCTTC. Translating it yields CASRLSGNSYNEQFF.

This clone was counted between two and nine times. The CDR3 loop reads CASSQGSEPRQPQHF. CDR3 in DNA: TGTGCCAGCAGCCAAGGCTCGGAGCCCAGACAGCCCCAGCATTTT. The genes are TRBV3-1 (or the pseudogene TRBV3-2) and TRBJ1-5, with D uncertain. Between the trimmed V and J ends, which lost 1 base and 7 bases, there was a span of 14 bases. There are 15 residues in the CDR3. CDR1 and CDR2 (germline): LGHDT, YNNKEL (reference sequence).

The chain couples TRBV3-1 (or the pseudogene TRBV3-2) to TRBJ2-1; 10 nucleotides match TRBD2. J gave up 12 bases and V 0 bases, and 8 bases lay outside the gene matches. Germline loops: CDR1 LGHDT, CDR2 YNNKEL (reference sequence). The CDR3 is 15 amino acids. CDR3 amino acids: CASSQDIGSGRGQFF. DNA for the CDR3: TGTGCCAGCAGCCAAGATATTGGGAGCGGGAGGGGGCAGTTCTTC.

The table lists this clone with a count of one. The rearrangement joins TRBV25-1 to TRBJ2-3, with 13 nucleotides matching TRBD2. CDR1 MGHDK and CDR2 SYGVNS come from the germline V gene. With V trimmed by 9 bases and J by 0 bases, 3 bases remained unmatched. This CDR3 is 15 amino acids long. CDR3 sequence reads: CASRTSGSSTDTQYF. The CDR3 DNA reads as TGTGCCAGTCGGACTAGCGGGAGTAGCACAGATACGCAGTATTTT.

A few counts support this clone. The chain links TRBV19 to TRBJ1-2; 8 bases line up with TRBD1. J gave up 4 bases and V 6 bases, and 10 bases lay outside the gene matches. The CDR3 loop spans 15 amino acids. Germline assignment: CDR1 LNHDA and CDR2 SQIVND (reference sequence). CDR3 in DNA: TGTGCCAGTAGCGAGACAGGGGATCTCCCCTATGGCTACACCTTC. Encoded protein: CASSETGDLPYGYTF.

The V gene is TRBV15, the J gene TRBJ2-5; 11 bases align to TRBD2. The CDR3 has 15 amino acids. The germline V gene encodes CDR1 LNHNV and CDR2 YYDKDF (reference sequence). After removal of 3 bases from V and 4 bases from J, the junction contained 4 bases not matched to a gene. DNA for the CDR3: TGTGCCACCAGCAGGGGTCTAGCGGGAGGAGAGACCCAGTACTTC. Translating it yields CATSRGLAGGETQYF. The variable domain in full, with the rest retrieved from reference TRBV15 and TRBJ2-5, is DAMVIQNPRYQVTQFGKPVTLSCSQTLNHNVMYWYQQKSSQAPKLLFHYYDKDFNNEADTPDNFQSRRPNTSFCFLDIRSPGLGDTAMYLCATSRGLAGGETQYFGPGTRLLVL.

This clone has just a few counts. The chain uses TRBV30 and TRBJ1-2; no firm D call. V gave up 0 bases and J gave up 7 bases, with 18 bases separating them. Germline V gene sequence: CDR1 GTSNPN, CDR2 SVGIG (reference sequence). The CDR3 has 15 residues. The DNA for the CDR3 is TGTGCCTGGAGTGTACTGTTTAGGGTTGGGTCTGGCTACACCTTC. Its translation is CAWSVLFRVGSGYTF.

V usage is TRBV10-1 and J usage is TRBJ1-1; 9 nucleotides align to TRBD1. J was trimmed by 0 bases and V by 7 bases; bases with no gene match: 9. CDR3 size: 16 residues. The germline V gene has CDR1 WNHNN and CDR2 SYGVQD (reference sequence). The CDR3 loop reads CASKPGQGGMNTEAFF. As DNA, the CDR3 is TGCGCCAGCAAGCCGGGACAGGGCGGCATGAACACTGAAGCTTTCTTT.

The CDR3 loop is CASSFDRRPNYGYTF. CDR3 bases: TGCGCCAGCAGCTTTGACAGGAGACCTAACTATGGCTACACCTTC. The chain joins TRBV5-1 to TRBJ1-2, with D maybe TRBD1 (6 bases). Germline CDR1 reads SGHRS; CDR2 reads YFSETQ. There are 15 residues in the CDR3. Trimming pared 2 bases from V and 0 bases from J, leaving 11 bases between.

V is TRBV5-6 and J is TRBJ1-1, with a tentative D call TRBD1 (5 bases). CDR1 and CDR2 from the germline V gene are SGHDT and YYEEEE. The CDR3 runs 14 residues. Trimming cost V 3 bases and J 9 bases, with 18 bases left between them. The CDR3 region has the DNA TGTGCCAGCAGCTACCGATGGGGGACTTACAAAGCTTTCTTT. It encodes CASSYRWGTYKAFF.

This chain joins TRBV7-9 and TRBJ1-3; TRBD1 might be the D (5 bases). The CDR3 loop spans 15 amino acids. Trimming took 0 bases from V and 7 from J, leaving 13 bases between them. CDR1 and CDR2 from the germline V gene are SEHNR and FQNEAQ (reference sequence). CDR3 sequence: CASSLAGAYGNTIYF. For the CDR3, the DNA is TGTGCCAGCAGCTTAGCAGGGGCCTACGGGAACACCATATATTTT.

The chain couples TRBV9 to TRBJ1-2, with TRBD1 identical over 7 bases. The J segment lost 0 bases and the V segment lost 4 bases, leaving 6 bases of the junction unmatched. This CDR3 is built from 15 residues. Germline CDR1 is SGDLS and CDR2 is YYNGEE. The CDR3 DNA follows: TGTGCCAGCAGCTTCAGACAGGGATCTAACTATGGCTACACCTTC. It is translated as CASSFRQGSNYGYTF.

The gene calls are TRBV6-5 and TRBJ2-1; TRBD2 agrees at 12 bases. The germline CDR1 and CDR2 sequences are MNHEY and SVGAGI. The CDR3 extends over 15 amino acids. Trimming at V came to 6 bases and at J to 6 bases, leaving 6 bases not matched to a gene. Written as DNA, the CDR3 is TGTGCCAGCAGACGTCCTAGCGGGGGGGCCAATGAGCAGTTCTTC. Amino acids: CASRRPSGGANEQFF.

A single count supports this clone. The chain is built from TRBV11-2 and TRBJ1-2; 10 bases are a match to TRBD1. With V trimmed by 3 bases and J by 6 bases, 19 bases remained unmatched. The germline V gene has CDR1 SGHAT and CDR2 FQNNGV. The CDR3 covers 19 residues. The CDR3 protein is CASSLLHVSGTGDGDGYTF. In nucleotides, the CDR3 is TGTGCCAGCAGCTTGCTGCACGTATCCGGGACAGGGGATGGCGATGGCTACACCTTC.

This clone showed up just a few times. The chain has TRBV14 and TRBJ2-1; the D gene is possibly TRBD2 (5 bases). CDR3 length: 13 amino acids. Per germline, CDR1 SGHDN and CDR2 FVKESK. Trimming removed 4 bases at V and 10 bases at J, with 14 bases between. The CDR3 bases are TGTGCCAGCAGCCTATCACAGCCGGGAGAGCAGTTCTTC. Translating it yields CASSLSQPGEQFF. The full variable domain, with the rest looked up from reference TRBV14 and TRBJ2-1, is EAGVTQFPSHSVIEKGQTVTLRCDPISGHDNLYWYRRVMGKEIKFLLHFVKESKQDESGMPNNRFLAERTGGTYSTLKVQPAELEDSGVYFCASSLSQPGEQFFGPGTRLTVL.

This clone was detected only a few times. The chain recombines TRBV18 with TRBJ1-5; 7 bases fit TRBD1. The CDR3 extends over 16 amino acids. Per germline, CDR1 KGHSH and CDR2 LQKENI. Unmatched junction bases numbered 5, after V lost 3 bases and J lost 0 bases. CDR3 nucleotides: TGTGCCAGCTCACCTCCGGGACAGCCTAGCAATCAGCCCCAGCATTTT. The encoded protein is CASSPPGQPSNQPQHF. Combining the CDR3 with reference TRBV18 and TRBJ1-5 gives the whole variable domain NAGVMQNPRHLVRRRGQEARLRCSPMKGHSHVYWYRQLPEEGLKFMVYLQKENIIDESGMPKERFSAEFPKEGPSILRIQQVVRGDSAAYFCASSPPGQPSNQPQHFGDGTRLSIL.

The genes are TRBV7-9 and TRBJ2-7; the match to TRBD1 covers 8 bases. The V gene's germline CDR1 is SEHNR and CDR2 FQNEAQ (reference sequence). The CDR3 totals 15 residues. After removal of 4 bases from V and 3 bases from J, the junction contained 8 bases not matched to a gene. The CDR3 DNA sequence: TGTGCCAGCAGCTCCCCATACAGGGGGGTCTACGAGCAGTACTTC. Protein sequence: CASSSPYRGVYEQYF.

The rearrangement links TRBV18 to TRBJ2-7; D may correspond to TRBD1 or TRBD2 (5 bases each). Germline V CDR1 and CDR2: KGHSH, LQKENI. The CDR3 sequence is 15 residues long. V gave up 4 bases and J gave up 1 base, with 14 bases separating them. Here the CDR3 DNA reads TGTGCCAGCTCACTTCCCGGGACCCTTTCCTACGAGCAGTACTTC. It specifies CASSLPGTLSYEQYF.